Listed here are 3 T cell receptor beta chains from one sample, sequenced in a study of blood T cell repertoires in COVID-19. Method: immunoSEQ multiplex PCR; TCRdb's copy keeps in-frame clones and lacks some. This table has about 420,000 clones, roughly 89% appearing once. Sequencing used peripheral blood. The receptors stem from a man younger than 30 with COVID-19, enrolled during active disease.

V gene TRBV5-1 combines with J gene TRBJ1-6; 8 bases are a match to TRBD1. The CDR3 has 14 amino acids. V dropped 3 bases and J dropped 8; count of bases not matched to a gene: 4. Germline V lookup: CDR1 SGHRS, CDR2 YFSETQ. The CDR3 DNA reads as TGCGCCAGCAGCTATGGACAGGGCGATTCACCCCTCCACTTT. Protein: CASSYGQGDSPLHF.

The CDR3 loop is CASTLGGTLYNEQFF. The CDR3 coding sequence is TGTGCCAGTACCCTGGGGGGGACCCTCTACAATGAGCAGTTCTTC. The chain links TRBV19 to TRBJ2-1, with TRBD2 matching over 7 bases. Germline CDR1 reads LNHDA; CDR2 reads SQIVND (reference sequence). This CDR3 is built from 15 residues. V lost 7 bases, J lost 3 bases, and 9 bases stayed unmatched.

The chain combines TRBV19 with TRBJ1-1; the D gene is possibly TRBD1 (6 bases). The CDR3 contains 14 residues. The germline V and J ends were trimmed by 10 bases and 6 bases, with 21 bases remaining between them. CDR1 LNHDA and CDR2 SQIVND come from the germline V gene (reference sequence). The CDR3, as DNA: TGTGCCAAAAGGGAGGGGGGCCCTTGGGCTGAAGCTTTCTTT. It translates to CAKREGGPWAEAFF.